This note documents a single TCR beta chain sequence. What it binds is unknown. The data were obtained in a study of cytomegalovirus exposure and HLA in healthy donors. Notes on the study in general: In a later analysis, at a false discovery rate of 0.05, some 15,000 TCR beta sequences were associated with HLA alleles. Segments of the TCR beta V type were, in most cases, productive about 90% or about 30% of the time in an earlier analysis.

PCR used 60 Vbeta primers and 13 Jbeta primers. Profiling relied on immunoSEQ multiplex PCR, and the TCRdb table lists in-frame clones only, not all of them. The sample yields about 160,000 clones, around 86% seen once. The receptor's source is a girl aged 2 to 9 in good health and CMV-seropositive. Sequencing was performed on PBMCs.

The CDR3 reads CASSLEDRGVTDTQYF. Written as DNA, the CDR3 is TGCGCCAGCAGCCTAGAAGACAGGGGTGTAACAGATACGCAGTATTTT. The V call is TRBV4-1, the J call TRBJ2-3, with TRBD1 matching 8 bases. After removal of 4 bases from V and 3 bases from J, the junction contained 9 bases not matched to a gene. This CDR3 has 16 amino acids. CDR1 and CDR2 from the germline V gene are MGHRA and YSYEKL.